This TCR beta chain was sequenced during a study of CD8 T cells in ankylosing spondylitis. Study outcomes and limitations: The disease-linked clones had a CD8+ phenotype and low blood frequencies. A TCR beta motif of under ten highly homologous variants appeared characteristic of ankylosing spondylitis blood.

TCRdb reanalysed the 5' RACE reads using MiXCR and keeps one entry per CDR3 protein. The data contain around 480,000 distinct CDR3 sequences, over 15% of them seen just once; the ten biggest clones take up approximately 0.97%. This clonotype was seen more than once but under ten times. Its target is not known. CDR1 and CDR2 from the germline V gene are DFQATT and SNEGSKA (reference sequence). The CDR3 length is 14 residues. V was cut by 4 bases and J by 2 bases, with 15 bases left in between. This TCR was recovered from a male donor with ankylosing spondylitis. Material: blood, either unsorted or a sorted T cell fraction (not recorded which). This rearrangement joins TRBV20-1 to TRBJ2-7; D is unclear. CDR3: CSAKLRSPAYEQYF. DNA for the CDR3: TGCAGTGCTAAACTGCGATCTCCAGCCTACGAGCAGTACTTC.